This T cell receptor beta chain was captured by sequencing in a study of shared clonotypes between healthy human individuals. Genomic DNA of every subset was divided equally among multiple immunoSEQ plates. Method: immunoSEQ multiplex PCR; TCRdb's copy keeps in-frame clones and lacks some. The sample includes over 2 million clones, approximately 95% of them seen just once. Germline CDR1 reads MDHEN; CDR2 reads SYDVKM. The CDR3 is 15 residues long. With V trimmed by 2 bases and J by 2 bases, 5 bases remained unmatched. Comments on this clone: Its specificity is not known.

General study points: The researchers took only blood, and tissue repertoires probably look different. With a handful of donors compared, 5% to 5.5% of naive CD4 clonotypes were shared. Naive subsets, compared against memory subsets, generally had larger estimated richness values.

Sequenced: naive CD4+ T cells sorted from blood. Regarding subset: CD45RA+ positively selected. This TCR was sampled from a man between 18 and 29 years old in good health. This chain connects TRBV28 to TRBJ2-7, with 8 nucleotides matching TRBD2. The CDR3 nucleotides are TGTGCCAGCAGTTTACCCCAGCGGGGGCCCTACGAGCAGTACTTC. Protein: CASSLPQRGPYEQYF.